This T cell receptor (beta chain) was profiled in a study of PD-1 blockade in classical Hodgkin lymphoma. Study background: Patients were administered nivolumab (3 mg/kg intravenously) every 2 weeks.

The table came from immunoSEQ multiplex PCR; TCRdb's copy has only in-frame clones and leaves some out. The sample contains over 11,000 clones, approximately 78% of which appear only once. This clone has only a few counts. Its antigen is undetermined. Whole-study results and caveats: As was reported, newly diagnosed patients showed lower baseline TCR diversity than healthy donors did.

The germline gives CDR1 SEHNR, CDR2 FQNEAQ (reference sequence). The length of the CDR3 is 13 residues. The V segment lost 4 bases and the J segment 4 bases; nucleotides outside the gene matches: 0. Exposure to brentuximab vedotin varied, and each patient had relapsed following autologous stem cell transplantation. The rearrangement uses TRBV7-9 and TRBJ2-5; TRBD2 aligns across 10 bases. This receptor was taken from a human donor with classical Hodgkin lymphoma. The sequenced sample was peripheral blood mononuclear cells (PBMCs), obtained before the second cycle of nivolumab. CDR3: CASSSSGGETQYF. As DNA, the CDR3 is TGTGCCAGCAGCTCTAGCGGGGGAGAGACCCAGTACTTC.